The clone carrying this TCR beta chain was detected a few times. Its target is unknown. This specimen belongs to a study of cytomegalovirus exposure and HLA in healthy donors. In the study overall: Roughly 180 million T cells yielded more than 95 million unique TCR beta sequences, as an earlier analysis found. General study points: V- and J-gene trimming of TCR beta was linked (in a later analysis) to a missense DCLRE1C variant. More clonal expansion characterized HLA-associated TCR beta chains than equally common others in a later analysis.

Germline V gene data show CDR1 as MNHNY and CDR2 as SVGAGI (reference sequence). This CDR3 contains 16 residues. V lost 4 bases, J lost 2 bases, and 15 bases lay in between. Both 60 Vbeta primers and 13 Jbeta primers went into the PCR. Study processing details: Later, an analysis found 80 million or so unique TCR beta chains, and approximately 10 million of these were shared. Here immunoSEQ multiplex PCR was the method, and the copy in TCRdb shows in-frame clones only, minus some. That table gives V, J and clone size, and the DNA gave D and trimming. The repertoire holds roughly 190,000 clones, with roughly an eighth as singletons.

This sequence joins TRBV6-6 and TRBJ1-5; D may be TRBD1 (5 bases). This clonotype originated in a man in his fifties or sixties in good health and CMV-seropositive. Sequences were obtained from PBMCs. The CDR3 is CASSSQGGLGNQPQHF. The CDR3 region has the DNA TGTGCCAGCAGTTCCCAGGGAGGTCTGGGCAATCAGCCCCAGCATTTT.